The 23 T cell receptor beta chains reported below all come from one sample, sequenced in a study of cytomegalovirus exposure and HLA in healthy donors. Profiling relied on immunoSEQ multiplex PCR, and the TCRdb table lists in-frame clones only, not all of them. The data contain some 66,000 clones, around 97% of them seen just once; the ten biggest clones take up around 1.6%. The source material was PBMCs. The source is a woman aged 18 to 35 in good health and CMV-seropositive.

This clone was seen just once. The chain is built from TRBV6-5 and TRBJ2-1; TRBD2 matches at 7 bases. V lost 2 bases, J lost 8 bases, and 6 bases stayed unmatched. CDR3 length equals 14 residues. CDR1 and CDR2 (germline): MNHEY, SVGAGI. CDR3 residues: CASSYLRTSHEQFF. Here the CDR3 DNA reads TGTGCCAGCAGTTACCTCCGGACTAGTCATGAGCAGTTCTTC.

The chain uses TRBV7-9 and TRBJ2-7; TRBD1 agrees at 10 bases. This CDR3 is 17 amino acids long. Trimming at V came to 3 bases and at J to 0 bases, leaving 8 bases not matched to a gene. The V gene's germline CDR1 is SEHNR and CDR2 FQNEAQ (reference sequence). In nucleotides, the CDR3 is TGTGCCAGCAGCTTGGTCACCGGGACAGGGGTCTCCTACGAGCAGTACTTC. Translating gives CASSLVTGTGVSYEQYF.

This chain uses TRBV30 with TRBJ2-1; 12 bases map to TRBD2. Trimming took 0 bases from V and 12 from J; bases not matched to a gene: 12. Germline CDR1 and CDR2: GTSNPN and SVGIG (reference sequence). CDR3 length: 16 amino acids. The CDR3 is CAWSVNLGLAGSGQFF. The CDR3 DNA sequence: TGTGCCTGGAGTGTAAATCTGGGACTAGCGGGTTCTGGGCAGTTCTTC. The variable domain in full, with the rest retrieved from reference TRBV30 and TRBJ2-1, is SQTIHQWPATLVQPVGSPLSLECTVEGTSNPNLYWYRQAAGRGLQLLFYSVGIGQISSEVPQNLSASRPQDRQFILSSKKLLLSDSGFYLCAWSVNLGLAGSGQFFGPGTRLTVL.

The genes are TRBV30 and TRBJ1-2; tentative D call: TRBD1 (6 bases). Per the germline V gene, CDR1 is GTSNPN and CDR2 is SVGIG (reference sequence). This CDR3 has 13 amino acids. With 3 bases removed from V and 8 bases from J, the gap between germline ends came to 16 bases. As DNA, the CDR3 is TGTGCCTGGAGATTTTCAGGGGCGGCCGGCTACACCTTC. Translated: CAWRFSGAAGYTF.

The chain recombines TRBV29-1 with TRBJ2-2; 7 bases align to TRBD2. This CDR3 is built from 12 residues. The junction had 3 bases not matched to a gene; V was cut back by 4 bases and J by 7 bases. Germline V gene data show CDR1 as SQVTM and CDR2 as ANQGSEA. The CDR3 loop reads CSVGGGGGELFF. The CDR3 nucleotides are TGCAGCGTTGGGGGGGGTGGCGGGGAGCTGTTTTTT.

CDR3: CASSLGARGGPTGNTEAFF. In nucleotides, the CDR3 is TGTGCCAGCAGTTTGGGGGCCCGCGGGGGGCCCACGGGGAACACTGAAGCTTTCTTT. This rearrangement joins TRBV28 to TRBJ1-1, with D possibly being TRBD1 (6 bases). CDR1 is MDHEN and CDR2 is SYDVKM in the germline V gene. This CDR3 has 19 amino acids. V was pared by 3 bases and J by 1 base, with 24 bases between.

V and J are TRBV5-1 and TRBJ2-2, with D perhaps TRBD1 (6 bases). This CDR3 has 14 amino acids. Trimming cost V 4 bases and J 3 bases, with 10 bases left between them. Germline V gene lookup returns CDR1 SGHRS and CDR2 YFSETQ. The CDR3 sequence is CASSTRTDTGELFF. The CDR3 coding sequence is TGCGCCAGCAGCACAAGGACAGACACCGGGGAGCTGTTTTTT.

J is TRBJ2-1 and V is TRBV5-4; tentative D call: TRBD2 (6 bases). V lost 6 bases, J lost 0 bases, and 13 bases lay in between. CDR1 and CDR2 from the germline V gene are SGHNT and YYREEE (reference sequence). CDR3 size: 15 residues. This CDR3 is CASKARELSYNEQFF. The DNA of the CDR3 is TGTGCCAGCAAGGCACGGGAGCTCTCCTACAATGAGCAGTTCTTC.

V gene TRBV29-1 combines with J gene TRBJ2-7; 10 bases are a match to TRBD2. The CDR3 is made up of 21 amino acids. Germline-derived CDR1 and CDR2 are SQVTM and ANQGSEA. The V gene end was trimmed by 8 bases and the J gene end by 1 base; junction bases not matched to a gene: 29. The CDR3 spells CSLRRPGAPGLAFMRSYEQYF. The DNA of the CDR3 is TGCAGCCTTCGTCGACCGGGGGCTCCGGGACTAGCGTTTATGAGGTCCTACGAGCAGTACTTC.

The V call is TRBV7-2, the J call TRBJ2-2; D is possibly TRBD2 (6 bases). V shed 4 bases and J shed 3 bases, with 21 bases lying between them. The CDR3 spans 18 residues. The germline V gene encodes CDR1 SGHTA and CDR2 FQGNSA. CDR3 region: CASSSPTSGSYYTGELFF. DNA for the CDR3: TGTGCCAGCAGCTCCCCCACTTCCGGGAGTTATTACACCGGGGAGCTGTTTTTT.

The chain uses TRBV2 and TRBJ2-2; TRBD2 agrees at 8 bases. The trim removed 5 bases at V and 2 bases at J, leaving 4 bases unmatched. The length of the CDR3 is 15 residues. Germline V gene lookup returns CDR1 SNHLY and CDR2 FYNNEI. The CDR3 loop is CASSSSGSNTGELFF. In nucleotides, the CDR3 is TGTGCCAGCAGTTCTAGCGGGTCAAACACCGGGGAGCTGTTTTTT. The whole variable domain, remainder taken from reference TRBV2 and TRBJ2-2, is EPEVTQTPSHQVTQMGQEVILRCVPISNHLYFYWYRQILGQKVEFLVSFYNNEISEKSEIFDDQFSVERPDGSNFTLKIRSTKLEDSAMYFCASSSSGSNTGELFFGEGSRLTVL.

The V and J genes are TRBV4-1 and TRBJ2-5; 11 bases map to TRBD2. The CDR3 spans 16 residues. Germline trimming cut 4 bases from V and 5 bases from J; bases unmatched to any gene: 9. Germline assignment: CDR1 MGHRA and CDR2 YSYEKL. The CDR3 nucleotides read TGCGCCAGCAGCCGAAGGCGACTAGCGGGATGGGAGACCCAGTACTTC. Protein sequence: CASSRRRLAGWETQYF.

The genes are TRBV29-1 and TRBJ1-2; 10 bases line up with TRBD1. Per the germline V gene, CDR1 is SQVTM and CDR2 is ANQGSEA. V trimming: 6 bases; J trimming: 3 bases; junction bases outside the gene matches: 10. This CDR3 spans 15 amino acids. CDR3 region: CSVLPGQGVYYGYTF. CDR3 DNA sequence: TGCAGCGTACTCCCCGGACAGGGGGTGTACTATGGCTACACCTTC.

This clone occurred once. The chain links TRBV5-1 to TRBJ2-7; no firm D call. V was pared by 0 bases and J by 0 bases, with 4 bases between. The CDR3 is made up of 13 amino acids. Germline V gene lookup returns CDR1 SGHRS and CDR2 YFSETQ. CDR3 sequence (DNA): TGCGCCAGCAGCTTGGACTTCTCCTACGAGCAGTACTTC. This sequence encodes CASSLDFSYEQYF.

The genes are TRBV5-6 and TRBJ1-1; unclear D gene. Germline values: CDR1 SGHDT, CDR2 YYEEEE. The CDR3 consists of 14 residues. V was pared by 4 bases and J by 0 bases, with 10 bases between. The CDR3: CASSPLTVNTEAFF. The CDR3 region has the DNA TGTGCCAGCAGCCCACTCACAGTGAACACTGAAGCTTTCTTT.

The chain is built from TRBV29-1 and TRBJ1-1; possibly TRBD1 for D (6 bases). The CDR3 sequence is 14 residues long. Per germline, CDR1 SQVTM and CDR2 ANQGSEA. V was shortened by 2 bases and J by 4 bases, with 14 bases between the two germline ends. CDR3 in DNA: TGCAGCGTTGAATGGCAGGGGAGAGGCACTGAAGCTTTCTTT. Its protein product is CSVEWQGRGTEAFF.

Here the CDR3 reads CASSSDRQGASYEQYF. CDR3 nucleotides: TGTGCCAGCAGTTCCGACCGACAGGGGGCCTCCTACGAGCAGTACTTC. The chain employs TRBV27 and TRBJ2-7, with 10 nucleotides matching TRBD1. This CDR3 is built from 16 residues. V dropped 4 bases and J dropped 0; count of bases not matched to a gene: 6. CDR1 is MNHEY, CDR2 SMNVEV, per germline (reference sequence).

This CDR3 is CASSPRTGSGYEQYF. The CDR3, as DNA: TGTGCCAGCAGCCCTAGGACAGGGTCCGGTTACGAGCAGTACTTC. The chain uses TRBV5-8 and TRBJ2-7; TRBD1 matches at 8 bases. This CDR3 has 15 amino acids. J lost 4 bases, V lost 4 bases, and 10 bases had no gene match. Germline CDR1 is SGHTS and CDR2 is YDEGEE.

This sequence joins TRBV5-8 and TRBJ1-1; D is unclear. The V end lost 6 bases, the J end lost 4 bases, and 16 bases lay between the germline ends. Germline CDR1 and CDR2: SGHTS and YDEGEE. CDR3 length equals 14 residues. In DNA, the CDR3 is TGTGCCAGCACCCCGGCGGGTCGGACCACTGAAGCTTTCTTT. Translating it yields CASTPAGRTTEAFF.

Comments on this clone: Mismatch with germline at one junction end may stem from a read error. This rearrangement joins TRBV7-9 to TRBJ2-1; D is undetermined. Germline values: CDR1 SEHNR, CDR2 FQNEAQ (reference sequence). The CDR3 has 11 amino acids. CDR3 sequence reads: CASSSDNEQFF. Written as DNA, the CDR3 is TGTGCCAGCAGCTCCGACAATGAGCAGTTCTTC.

V is TRBV9 and J is TRBJ2-6; 10 bases line up with TRBD1. The CDR3 sequence is 17 residues long. The V gene's germline CDR1 is SGDLS and CDR2 YYNGEE. The junction had 6 bases not matched to a gene; V was cut back by 4 bases and J by 2 bases. CDR3 bases: TGTGCCAGCAGCCTGGGACAGGGGAAAGCTGGGGCCAACGTCCTGACTTTC. Encoded protein: CASSLGQGKAGANVLTF.

This chain joins TRBV4-2 and TRBJ1-2; no definite D call. Trimming left V 3 bases short and J 0 bases short, with 8 bases between. Germline CDR1 LGHNA, CDR2 YNFKEQ. The length of the CDR3 is 14 residues. CDR3 loop: CASSQGSTNYGYTF. As DNA, the CDR3 is TGTGCCAGCAGCCAGGGCAGTACTAACTATGGCTACACCTTC.

This clone was detected a few times. V usage is TRBV6-1 and J usage is TRBJ2-5; 7 nucleotides align to TRBD2. The germline CDR1 and CDR2 sequences are MNHNS and SASEGT. This CDR3 spans 14 amino acids. V gave up 1 base and J gave up 2 bases; unmatched junction bases: 1. The CDR3 here is CASSEGGGQETQYF. CDR3 in DNA: TGTGCCAGCAGTGAAGGCGGGGGACAAGAGACCCAGTACTTC.